A selection of T cell receptor beta chains follows, all from one sample in a study of Ad26.COV2.S vaccination and SARS-CoV-2 variants. Sequenced by immunoSEQ multiplex PCR; TCRdb stores in-frame clones only, minus some. The data show around 300,000 clones, approximately 87% seen once. The specimen was peripheral blood, collected in a trial of Ad26.COV2.S vaccine versus placebo. The source is a person between 18 and 60 years old who received the Ad26.COV2.S COVID-19 vaccine or a placebo. Each CDR3 is given with its conserved first and last residue. Fields, in order: V gene, CDR3 length, CDR3 protein.

v_call: TRBV7-2
cdr3_length: 17
cdr3_aa: CASSSGTGDRLSTEAFF

v_call: TRBV27
cdr3_length: 11
cdr3_aa: CASSITGKAFF

v_call: TRBV18
cdr3_length: 16
cdr3_aa: CASSPPSAGKFYEQYF

v_call: TRBV3-1/TRBV3-2
cdr3_length: 16
cdr3_aa: CASSQSPGTSGFGEFF

v_call: TRBV13
cdr3_length: 15
cdr3_aa: CASSPQGVGRAEAFF

v_call: TRBV27
cdr3_length: 14
cdr3_aa: CASSLLGLNTEAFF

v_call: TRBV20-1
cdr3_length: 11
cdr3_aa: CSAEGRREQYF

v_call: TRBV4-1
cdr3_length: 17
cdr3_aa: CASSHVLRDRGTDTQYF

v_call: TRBV7-2
cdr3_length: 17
cdr3_aa: CASSLYTGGPRGHGYTF

v_call: TRBV7-2
cdr3_length: 16
cdr3_aa: CASSLYSISSYNEQFF

v_call: TRBV5-8
cdr3_length: 16
cdr3_aa: CASSRAPGSMVTEAFF

v_call: TRBV12-3/TRBV12-4
cdr3_length: 12
cdr3_aa: CASSAQFVDPNF

v_call: TRBV7-9
cdr3_length: 15
cdr3_aa: CASSPVSTGKNEQFF

v_call: TRBV15
cdr3_length: 13
cdr3_aa: CATSKVENTEAFF

v_call: TRBV6-5
cdr3_length: 11
cdr3_aa: CATGDRVGLFF

v_call: TRBV12-5
cdr3_length: 15
cdr3_aa: CASGLVDPQGNEQFF

v_call: TRBV18
cdr3_length: 13
cdr3_aa: CASSPSGNQPQHF

v_call: TRBV7-9
cdr3_length: 16
cdr3_aa: CASSLDRARGQDGYTF

v_call: TRBV28
cdr3_length: 17
cdr3_aa: CASSRRGGQGAIYGYTF

v_call: TRBV19
cdr3_length: 13
cdr3_aa: CASKGRPNTEAFF

v_call: TRBV24-1
cdr3_length: 13
cdr3_aa: CATQREVAGELFF

v_call: TRBV11-2
cdr3_length: 15
cdr3_aa: CASSLDGGPAQGYTF

v_call: TRBV7-2
cdr3_length: 14
cdr3_aa: CASSLGGRGQPQHF

v_call: TRBV9
cdr3_length: 16
cdr3_aa: CASSVGTGGATDTQYF

v_call: TRBV4-2
cdr3_length: 19
cdr3_aa: CASSQGWRGTEATNEKLFF

v_call: TRBV6-2/TRBV6-3
cdr3_length: 14
cdr3_aa: CASSYNRVTYEQYF

v_call: TRBV4-3
cdr3_length: 14
cdr3_aa: CASSQEGRGTEAFF

v_call: TRBV10-3
cdr3_length: 15
cdr3_aa: CAMNLQGAWPETQYF

v_call: TRBV5-6
cdr3_length: 11
cdr3_aa: CASSRTYGYTF

v_call: TRBV4-1
cdr3_length: 15
cdr3_aa: CASSQEAGGAQPQHF

v_call: TRBV3-1/TRBV3-2
cdr3_length: 14
cdr3_aa: CASSTGVEGYGYTF

v_call: TRBV30
cdr3_length: 13
cdr3_aa: CAWSLGDNQPQHF

v_call: TRBV3-1/TRBV3-2
cdr3_length: 15
cdr3_aa: CASTPGLASYNEQFF

v_call: TRBV4-1
cdr3_length: 14
cdr3_aa: CASSPIDQGQGFFF

v_call: TRBV25-1
cdr3_length: 12
cdr3_aa: CASSEGAGKLFF

v_call: TRBV29-1
cdr3_length: 13
cdr3_aa: CSVERPLNTEAFF

v_call: TRBV11-3
cdr3_length: 17
cdr3_aa: CASSFTGTGSRMAGYTF

v_call: TRBV12-5
cdr3_length: 14
cdr3_aa: CASGLTRQVGKLFF

v_call: TRBV7-6
cdr3_length: 15
cdr3_aa: CASSPLTGMNTEAFF

v_call: TRBV6-1
cdr3_length: 16
cdr3_aa: CASSEADLGGDQPQHF

v_call: TRBV6-1
cdr3_length: 17
cdr3_aa: CASSGSDRRSGANVLTF

v_call: TRBV19
cdr3_length: 12
cdr3_aa: CACAQPVGPQHF

v_call: TRBV27
cdr3_length: 14
cdr3_aa: CASSTWTGENIQYF

v_call: TRBV4-1
cdr3_length: 16
cdr3_aa: CASSPRETVSNQPQHF

v_call: TRBV7-9
cdr3_length: 15
cdr3_aa: CASSQNPENTGELFF

v_call: TRBV2
cdr3_length: 14
cdr3_aa: CASRGRGGYNEQFF

v_call: TRBV5-1
cdr3_length: 13
cdr3_aa: CASSSLGTDTQYF

v_call: TRBV10-3
cdr3_length: 16
cdr3_aa: CAISESEIGVVSRQFF

v_call: TRBV2
cdr3_length: 14
cdr3_aa: CASSVKQLNTEAFF